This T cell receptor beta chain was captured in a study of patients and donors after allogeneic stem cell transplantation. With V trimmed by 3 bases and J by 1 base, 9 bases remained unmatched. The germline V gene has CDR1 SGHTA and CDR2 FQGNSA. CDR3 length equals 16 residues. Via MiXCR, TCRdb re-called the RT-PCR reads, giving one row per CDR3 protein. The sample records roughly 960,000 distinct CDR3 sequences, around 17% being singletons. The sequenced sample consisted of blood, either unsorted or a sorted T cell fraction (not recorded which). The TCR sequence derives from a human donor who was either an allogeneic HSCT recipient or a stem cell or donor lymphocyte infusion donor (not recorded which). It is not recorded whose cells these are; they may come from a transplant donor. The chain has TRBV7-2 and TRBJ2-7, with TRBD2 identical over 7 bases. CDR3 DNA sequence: TGTGCCAGCAGCTTCCGTATTCTAGCGGCTTCCTACGAGCAGTACTTC. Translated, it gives CASSFRILAASYEQYF.